Following are 6 T cell receptor beta chains from one sample sequenced in a study of T cells in Graves' hyperthyroidism and ophthalmopathy. Amplification yielded TCR beta CDR3 regions, with RNA transcripts as the source. Carried out on the TCR CDR3, a first-round RT-PCR used the HTBI primer set. TCRdb itself ran the multiplex PCR reads through MiXCR, one entry per CDR3 protein. The table has more than 450,000 distinct CDR3 sequences, 14% seen once. Input material: blood. Receptor source: a woman between 40 and 50 years old with Graves' hyperthyroidism.

V usage is TRBV20-1 and J usage is TRBJ1-6; D unclear. The CDR3 extends over 11 amino acids. Germline V gene data show CDR1 as DFQATT and CDR2 as SNEGSKA (reference sequence). V was clipped by 1 base and J by 16 bases, with 11 bases between them. The CDR3 DNA is TGCAGTGCTAGAGTGGCAGGTCTACTCCACTTT. It translates to CSARVAGLLHF.

This chain joins TRBV20-1 and TRBJ1-4, with 11 bases fitting TRBD1. Unmatched junction bases numbered 2, after V lost 4 bases and J lost 7 bases. The CDR3 extends over 13 amino acids. Looked up from germline, CDR1 is DFQATT and CDR2 is SNEGSKA (reference sequence). CDR3 DNA sequence: TGCAGTGCTAAAGGGACAGGGGGTGAAAAACTGTTTTTT. Its translation is CSAKGTGGEKLFF.

This clonotype showed up many times. The J gene is TRBJ2-3, the V gene TRBV7-2, with 16 bases aligning to TRBD2. Trimming took 4 bases from V and 11 from J; bases not matched to a gene: 6. The CDR3 consists of 15 residues. Germline CDR1 is SGHTA and CDR2 is FQGNSA. Here the CDR3 DNA reads TGTGCCAGCAGCTCTACCGGGACTAGCGGGGGGGGGCAGTATTTT. It translates to CASSSTGTSGGGQYF.

A remark on this clonotype: The junction differs from germline at one of its ends, possibly a read error. The V call is TRBV20-1, the J call TRBJ2-6; D is uncertain. Per germline, CDR1 DFQATT and CDR2 SNEGSKA (reference sequence). The CDR3 loop spans 13 amino acids. CDR3 in amino acids: CGALLSGANVLTF. The CDR3 bases are TGCGGTGCACTTCTCTCTGGGGCCAACGTCCTGACTTTC.

This clonotype came up once. This clone may be a read error of a much larger clone one base away. This CDR3 fails to terminate in the conserved phenylalanine or tryptophan, so it likely reflects a read error. The V and J genes are TRBV3-1 and TRBJ2-5; 14 bases line up with TRBD2. Germline V lookup: CDR1 LGHDT, CDR2 YNNKEL (reference sequence). Unmatched junction bases numbered 8, after V lost 7 bases and J lost 4 bases. The CDR3 extends over 16 amino acids. Here the CDR3 DNA reads TGTGCCAGCAACGATCGGGGGACTAGCGGGAGAGAGACCCAGTACTCC. Its protein is CASNDRGTSGRETQYS.

The V gene is TRBV10-2, the J gene TRBJ2-1; TRBD2 matches 15 bases. The CDR3 contains 19 residues. Germline CDR1 reads WSHSY; CDR2 reads SAAADI. V shed 5 bases and J 7 bases; nucleotides not matched to a gene: 15. The CDR3 loop reads CASSFTGLAGGPGYNEQFF. The CDR3 nucleotides read TGCGCCAGCAGTTTTACCGGACTAGCGGGAGGGCCCGGGTATAATGAGCAGTTCTTC.